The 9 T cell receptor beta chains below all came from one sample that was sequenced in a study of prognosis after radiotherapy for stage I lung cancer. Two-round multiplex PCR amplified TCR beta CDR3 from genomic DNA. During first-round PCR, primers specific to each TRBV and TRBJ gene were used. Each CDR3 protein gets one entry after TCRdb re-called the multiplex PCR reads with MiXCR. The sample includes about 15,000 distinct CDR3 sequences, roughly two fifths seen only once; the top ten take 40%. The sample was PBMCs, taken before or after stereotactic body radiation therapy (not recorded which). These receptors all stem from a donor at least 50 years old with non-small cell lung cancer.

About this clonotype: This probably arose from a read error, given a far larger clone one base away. The CDR3 reads CASSDRTYEQFF. Written as DNA, the CDR3 is TGCGCCAGCAGCGACAGAACCTACGAGCAGTTCTTC. The chain carries TRBV10-2 and TRBJ2-1; D is possibly TRBD1 (5 bases). Germline V gene lookup returns CDR1 WSHSY and CDR2 SAAADI. The CDR3 totals 12 residues. Trimming removed 6 bases from V and 10 bases from J, with 13 bases in between.

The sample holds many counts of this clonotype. CDR3 nucleotide sequence: TGTGCCAGCGGGACATTCAATGAGCAGTTCTTC. Translation gives CASGTFNEQFF. The chain couples TRBV25-1 to TRBJ2-1; D is perhaps TRBD1 (6 bases). Per the germline V gene, CDR1 is MGHDK and CDR2 is SYGVNS. CDR3 size: 11 residues. V lost 8 bases and J 6 bases, leaving 8 bases between the germline ends.

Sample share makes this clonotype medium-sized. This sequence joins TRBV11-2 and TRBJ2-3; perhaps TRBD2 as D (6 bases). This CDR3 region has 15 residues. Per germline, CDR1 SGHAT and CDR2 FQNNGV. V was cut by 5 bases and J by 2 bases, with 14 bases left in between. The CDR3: CASSATLAITDTQYF. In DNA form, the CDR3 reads TGTGCCAGCAGCGCCACACTAGCAATCACAGATACGCAGTATTTT.

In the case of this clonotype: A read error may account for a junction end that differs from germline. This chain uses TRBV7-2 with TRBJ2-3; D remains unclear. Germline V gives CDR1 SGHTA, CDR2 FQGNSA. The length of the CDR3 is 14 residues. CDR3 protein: CAISSTSRTDTQYF. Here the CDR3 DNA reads TGTGCCATCAGCTCAACCAGCCGCACAGATACGCAGTATTTT.

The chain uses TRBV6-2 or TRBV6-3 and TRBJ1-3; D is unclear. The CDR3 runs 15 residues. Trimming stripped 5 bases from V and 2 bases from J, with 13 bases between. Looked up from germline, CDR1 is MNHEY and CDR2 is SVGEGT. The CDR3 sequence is CASSGLIFTGNTIYF. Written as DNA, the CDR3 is TGTGCCAGCAGTGGACTGATCTTTACTGGAAACACCATATATTTT.

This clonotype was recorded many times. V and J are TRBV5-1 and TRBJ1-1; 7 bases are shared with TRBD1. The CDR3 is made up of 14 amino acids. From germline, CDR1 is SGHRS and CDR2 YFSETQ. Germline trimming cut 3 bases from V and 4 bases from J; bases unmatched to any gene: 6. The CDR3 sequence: CASSSRTGGTEAFF. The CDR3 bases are TGCGCCAGCAGCTCCCGGACAGGCGGCACTGAAGCTTTCTTT.

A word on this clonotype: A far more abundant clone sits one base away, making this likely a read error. The chain's CDR3 is CASSPIEQETQYF. The DNA of the CDR3 is TGTGCCAGCAGCCCCATCGAGCAAGAGACCCAGTACTTC. This chain uses TRBV6-8 with TRBJ2-5; no reliable D call. The CDR3 runs to 13 residues. V was shortened by 6 bases and J by 2 bases, with 10 bases between the two germline ends. Per germline, CDR1 MNHGY and CDR2 SAAAGT.

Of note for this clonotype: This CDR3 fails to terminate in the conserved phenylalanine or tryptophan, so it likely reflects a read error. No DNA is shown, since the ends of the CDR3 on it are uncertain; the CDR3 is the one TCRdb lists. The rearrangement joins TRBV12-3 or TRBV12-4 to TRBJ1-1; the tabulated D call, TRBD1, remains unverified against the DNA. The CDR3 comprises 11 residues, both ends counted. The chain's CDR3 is CASRFASGAGY.

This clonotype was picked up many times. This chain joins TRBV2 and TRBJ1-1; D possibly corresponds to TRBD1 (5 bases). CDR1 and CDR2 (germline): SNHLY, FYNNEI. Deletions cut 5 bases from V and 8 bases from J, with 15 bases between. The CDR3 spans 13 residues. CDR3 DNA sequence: TGTGCCAGCAGTCTAGAAGGGACGGGCGAAGCTTTCTTT. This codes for CASSLEGTGEAFF.